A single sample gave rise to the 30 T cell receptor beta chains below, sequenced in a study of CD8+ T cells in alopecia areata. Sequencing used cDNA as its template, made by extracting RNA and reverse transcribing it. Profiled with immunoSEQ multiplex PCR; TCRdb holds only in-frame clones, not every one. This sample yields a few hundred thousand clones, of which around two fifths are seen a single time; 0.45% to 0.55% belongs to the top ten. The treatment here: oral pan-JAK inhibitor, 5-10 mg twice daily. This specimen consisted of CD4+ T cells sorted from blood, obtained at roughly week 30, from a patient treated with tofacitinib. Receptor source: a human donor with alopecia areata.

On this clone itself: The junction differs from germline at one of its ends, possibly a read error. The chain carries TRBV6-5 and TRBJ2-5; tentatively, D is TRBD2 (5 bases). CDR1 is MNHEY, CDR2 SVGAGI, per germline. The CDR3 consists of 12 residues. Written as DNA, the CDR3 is TGTGCCAGCAGTTACTCGAGGGAGATCCAGTACTTC. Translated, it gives CASSYSREIQYF.

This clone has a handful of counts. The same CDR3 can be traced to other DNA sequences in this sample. In nucleotides, the CDR3 is TGTGCCAGCAGCGTAAGTGTAGGGGGACACACAGATACGCAGTATTTT. Its protein product is CASSVSVGGHTDTQYF. The chain carries TRBV9 and TRBJ2-3; possibly TRBD1 for D (6 bases). Trimming pared 1 base from V and 2 bases from J, leaving 14 bases between. The germline V gene encodes CDR1 SGDLS and CDR2 YYNGEE. This CDR3 has 16 amino acids.

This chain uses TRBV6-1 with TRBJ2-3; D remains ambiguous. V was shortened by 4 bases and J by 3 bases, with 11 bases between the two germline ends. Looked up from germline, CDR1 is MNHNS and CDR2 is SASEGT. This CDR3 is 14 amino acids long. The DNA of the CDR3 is TGTGCCAGCAGTGCAACAACCAGTACAGATACGCAGTATTTT. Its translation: CASSATTSTDTQYF.

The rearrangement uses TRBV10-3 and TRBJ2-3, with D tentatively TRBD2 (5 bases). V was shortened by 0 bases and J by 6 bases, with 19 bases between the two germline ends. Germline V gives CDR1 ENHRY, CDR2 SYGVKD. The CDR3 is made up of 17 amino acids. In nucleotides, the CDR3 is TGTGCCATCAGTGAGTCTTTTGCGGGTGTCAAATCGGATACGCAGTATTTT. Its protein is CAISESFAGVKSDTQYF.

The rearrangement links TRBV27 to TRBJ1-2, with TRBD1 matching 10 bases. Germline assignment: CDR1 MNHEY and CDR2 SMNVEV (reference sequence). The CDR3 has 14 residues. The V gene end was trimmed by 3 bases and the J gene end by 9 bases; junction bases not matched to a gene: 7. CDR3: CASSLGQGRSRYTF. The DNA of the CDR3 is TGTGCCAGCAGTTTGGGACAGGGGCGCAGCCGCTACACCTTC.

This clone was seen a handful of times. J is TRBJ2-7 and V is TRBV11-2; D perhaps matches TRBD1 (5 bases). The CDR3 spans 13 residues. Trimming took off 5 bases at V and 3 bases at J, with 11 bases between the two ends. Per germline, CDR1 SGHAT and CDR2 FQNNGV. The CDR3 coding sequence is TGTGCCAGCAGCGTAAATCAGGGCTACGAGCAGTACTTC. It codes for CASSVNQGYEQYF. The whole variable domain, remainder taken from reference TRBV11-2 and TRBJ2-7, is EAGVAQSPRYKIIEKRQSVAFWCNPISGHATLYWYQQILGQGPKLLIQFQNNGVVDDSQLPKDRFSAERLKGVDSTLKIQPAKLEDSAVYLCASSVNQGYEQYFGPGTRLTVT.

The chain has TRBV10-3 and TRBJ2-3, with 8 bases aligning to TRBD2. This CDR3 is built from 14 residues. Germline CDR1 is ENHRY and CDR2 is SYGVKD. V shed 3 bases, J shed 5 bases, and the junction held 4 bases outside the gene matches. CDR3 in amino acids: CAISDGAGGDTQYF. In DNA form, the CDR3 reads TGTGCCATCAGTGATGGTGCGGGAGGAGATACGCAGTATTTT.

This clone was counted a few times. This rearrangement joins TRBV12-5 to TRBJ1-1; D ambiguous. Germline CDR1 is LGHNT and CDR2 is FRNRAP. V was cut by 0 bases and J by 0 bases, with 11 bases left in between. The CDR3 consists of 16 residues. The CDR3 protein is CASGLVVGRLNTEAFF. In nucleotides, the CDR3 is TGTGCTAGTGGTTTGGTAGTCGGCAGGCTGAACACTGAAGCTTTCTTT.

The CDR3 sequence is CASSILSYGYTF. CDR3 sequence (DNA): TGTGCCAGTAGTATCTTGAGCTATGGCTACACCTTC. V gene TRBV19 combines with J gene TRBJ1-2; D is unclear. Germline lookup yields CDR1 LNHDA and CDR2 SQIVND (reference sequence). The CDR3 sequence is 12 residues long. V lost 3 bases and J lost 4, with 6 bases in between.

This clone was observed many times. CDR3 sequence: CAISVAPGSTSGSGNEQFF. The CDR3 DNA reads TGTGCCATCAGTGTGGCCCCCGGGAGTACTAGCGGGAGTGGTAATGAGCAGTTCTTC. V is TRBV10-3 and J is TRBJ2-1, with 11 bases lining up with TRBD2. The ends lost 4 bases at V and 7 bases at J; junction bases unmatched: 18. Looked up from germline, CDR1 is ENHRY and CDR2 is SYGVKD. The CDR3 contains 19 residues.

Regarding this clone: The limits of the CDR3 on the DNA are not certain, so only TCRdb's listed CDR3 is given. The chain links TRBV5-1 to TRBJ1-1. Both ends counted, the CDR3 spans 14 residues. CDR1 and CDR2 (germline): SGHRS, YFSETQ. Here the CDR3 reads CASSSSGPGMEAFF.

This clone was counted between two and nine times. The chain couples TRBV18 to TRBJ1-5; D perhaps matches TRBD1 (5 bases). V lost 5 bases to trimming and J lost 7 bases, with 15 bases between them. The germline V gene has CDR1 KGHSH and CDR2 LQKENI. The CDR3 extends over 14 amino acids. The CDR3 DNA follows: TGTGCCAGCTCATCGGGACCTATAGGACAGCCCCAGCATTTT. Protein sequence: CASSSGPIGQPQHF.

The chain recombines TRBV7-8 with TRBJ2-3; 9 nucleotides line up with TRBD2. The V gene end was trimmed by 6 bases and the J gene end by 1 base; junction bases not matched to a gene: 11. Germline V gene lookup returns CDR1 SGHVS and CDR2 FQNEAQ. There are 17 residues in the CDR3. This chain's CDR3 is CASRDIGAGGGTDTQYF. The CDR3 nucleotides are TGTGCCAGCAGGGATATTGGGGCGGGAGGGGGCACAGATACGCAGTATTTT.

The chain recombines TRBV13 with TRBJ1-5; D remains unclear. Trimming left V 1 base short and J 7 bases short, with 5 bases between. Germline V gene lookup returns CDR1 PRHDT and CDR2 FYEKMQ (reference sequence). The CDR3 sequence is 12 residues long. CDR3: CASSLAGQPQHF. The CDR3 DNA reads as TGTGCCAGCAGCTTAGCTGGGCAGCCCCAGCATTTT.

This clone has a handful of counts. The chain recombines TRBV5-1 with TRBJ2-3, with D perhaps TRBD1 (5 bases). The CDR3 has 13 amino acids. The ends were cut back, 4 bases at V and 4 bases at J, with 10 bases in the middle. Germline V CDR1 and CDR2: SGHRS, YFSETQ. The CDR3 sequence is CASSRLQADTQYF. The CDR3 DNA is TGCGCCAGCAGCCGTTTACAGGCAGATACGCAGTATTTT.

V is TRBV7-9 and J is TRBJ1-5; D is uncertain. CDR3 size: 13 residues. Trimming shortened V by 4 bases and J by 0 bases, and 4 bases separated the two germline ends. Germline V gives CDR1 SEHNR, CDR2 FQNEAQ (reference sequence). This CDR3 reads CASSYGSNQPQHF. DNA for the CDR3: TGTGCCAGCAGCTATGGTAGCAATCAGCCCCAGCATTTT.

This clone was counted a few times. The CDR3 nucleotides read TGCGCCAGCAGTCTACTTAGCGCCTCCTACGAGCAGTACTTC. Encoded protein: CASSLLSASYEQYF. The chain recombines TRBV4-1 with TRBJ2-7; tentative D call: TRBD2 (5 bases). There are 14 residues in the CDR3. Germline CDR1 MGHRA, CDR2 YSYEKL. The ends were cut back, 6 bases at V and 0 bases at J, with 12 bases in the middle.

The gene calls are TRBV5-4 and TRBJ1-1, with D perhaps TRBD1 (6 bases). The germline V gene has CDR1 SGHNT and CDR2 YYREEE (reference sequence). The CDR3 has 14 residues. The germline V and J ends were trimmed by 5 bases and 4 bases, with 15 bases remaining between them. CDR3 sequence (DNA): TGTGCCAGCAGTATGGACCTAGGGGGCACTGAAGCTTTCTTT. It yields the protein CASSMDLGGTEAFF.

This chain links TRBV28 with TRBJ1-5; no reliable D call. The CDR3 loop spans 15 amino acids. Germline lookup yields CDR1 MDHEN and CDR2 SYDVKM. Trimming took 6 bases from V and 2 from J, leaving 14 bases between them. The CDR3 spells CASSPEGGGNQPQHF. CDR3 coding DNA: TGTGCCAGCAGCCCCGAGGGTGGAGGCAATCAGCCCCAGCATTTT.

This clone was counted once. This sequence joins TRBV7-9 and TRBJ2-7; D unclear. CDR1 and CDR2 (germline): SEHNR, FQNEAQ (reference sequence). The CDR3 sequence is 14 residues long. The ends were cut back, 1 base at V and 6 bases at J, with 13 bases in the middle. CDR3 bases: TGTGCCAGCAGCTTAGAGTTCACTCTATCCGAGCAGTACTTC. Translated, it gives CASSLEFTLSEQYF.

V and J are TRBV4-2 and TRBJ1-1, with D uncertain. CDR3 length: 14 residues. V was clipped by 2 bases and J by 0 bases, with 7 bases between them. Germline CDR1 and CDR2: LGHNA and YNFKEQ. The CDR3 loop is CASSQPEMNTEAFF. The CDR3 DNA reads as TGTGCCAGCAGCCAACCAGAGATGAACACTGAAGCTTTCTTT.

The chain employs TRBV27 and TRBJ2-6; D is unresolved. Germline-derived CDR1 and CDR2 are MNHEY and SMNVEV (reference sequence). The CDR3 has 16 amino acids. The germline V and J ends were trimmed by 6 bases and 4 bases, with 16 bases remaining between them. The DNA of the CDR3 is TGTGCCAGCAGCCTCGACAAGGGTTCCGGGGCCAACGTCCTGACTTTC. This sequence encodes CASSLDKGSGANVLTF. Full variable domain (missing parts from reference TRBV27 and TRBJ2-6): EAQVTQNPRYLITVTGKKLTVTCSQNMNHEYMSWYRQDPGLGLRQIYYSMNVEVTDKGDVPEGYKVSRKEKRNFPLILESPSPNQTSLYFCASSLDKGSGANVLTFGAGSRLTVL.

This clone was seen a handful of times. The CDR3 spells CASSRPLLAHEQYF. The CDR3 DNA follows: TGTGCCAGCAGCCGACCATTACTGGCTCACGAGCAGTACTTC. This chain uses TRBV14 with TRBJ2-7; D call uncertain. The V gene lost 4 bases and the J gene lost 5 bases, with 15 bases spanning the gap. The CDR3 length is 14 residues. From germline, CDR1 is SGHDN and CDR2 FVKESK.

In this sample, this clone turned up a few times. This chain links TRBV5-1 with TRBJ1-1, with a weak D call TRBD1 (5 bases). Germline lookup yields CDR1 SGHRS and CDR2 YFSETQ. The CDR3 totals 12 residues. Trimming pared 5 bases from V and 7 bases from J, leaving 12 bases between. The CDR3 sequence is CASRQAVDEAFF. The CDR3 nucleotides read TGCGCCAGCAGACAGGCCGTCGATGAAGCTTTCTTT.

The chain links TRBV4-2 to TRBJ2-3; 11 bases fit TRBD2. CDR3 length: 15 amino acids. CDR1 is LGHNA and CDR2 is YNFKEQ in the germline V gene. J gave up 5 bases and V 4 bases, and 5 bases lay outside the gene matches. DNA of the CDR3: TGTGCCAGCAGCCTCCTAGCGGGGGGCCGAGATACGCAGTATTTT. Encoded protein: CASSLLAGGRDTQYF.

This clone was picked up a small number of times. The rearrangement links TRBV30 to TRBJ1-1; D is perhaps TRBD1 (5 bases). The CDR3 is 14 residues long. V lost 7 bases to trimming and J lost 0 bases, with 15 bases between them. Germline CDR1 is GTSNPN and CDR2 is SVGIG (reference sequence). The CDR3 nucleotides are TGTGCCTTGTCGACAGACACTCTGAACACTGAAGCTTTCTTT. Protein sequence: CALSTDTLNTEAFF.

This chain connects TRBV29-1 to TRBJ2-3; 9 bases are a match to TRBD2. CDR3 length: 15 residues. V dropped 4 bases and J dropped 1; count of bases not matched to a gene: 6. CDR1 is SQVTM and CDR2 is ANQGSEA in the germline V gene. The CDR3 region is CSVAGLAGGTDTQYF. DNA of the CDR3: TGCAGCGTTGCCGGTTTAGCGGGAGGCACAGATACGCAGTATTTT.

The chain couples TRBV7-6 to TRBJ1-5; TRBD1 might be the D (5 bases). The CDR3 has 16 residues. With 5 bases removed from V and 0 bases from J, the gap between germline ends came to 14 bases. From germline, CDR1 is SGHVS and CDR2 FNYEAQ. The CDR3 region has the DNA TGTGCCAGCAGCCTACAGGATAACCATAGCAATCAGCCCCAGCATTTT. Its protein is CASSLQDNHSNQPQHF.

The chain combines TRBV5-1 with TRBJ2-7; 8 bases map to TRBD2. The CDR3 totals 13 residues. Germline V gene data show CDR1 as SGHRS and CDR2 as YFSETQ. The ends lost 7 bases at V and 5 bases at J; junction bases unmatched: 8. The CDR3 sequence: CASGRRGEDEQYF. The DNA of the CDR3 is TGCGCCAGCGGTCGGCGGGGGGAAGACGAGCAGTACTTC.

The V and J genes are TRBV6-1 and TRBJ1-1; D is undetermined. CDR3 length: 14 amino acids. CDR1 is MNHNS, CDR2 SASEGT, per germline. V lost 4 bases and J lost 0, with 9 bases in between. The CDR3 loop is CASSGRQMNTEAFF. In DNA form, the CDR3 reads TGTGCCAGCAGTGGAAGACAAATGAACACTGAAGCTTTCTTT.